A selection of T cell receptor beta chains follows, all from one sample in a study of a mutant IDH1 vaccine in newly diagnosed glioma. Their specific antigens are unknown. Data came from immunoSEQ multiplex PCR; TCRdb stores just in-frame clones and leaves some out. The repertoire includes about 54,000 clones, 75% to 90% of them detected once, and approximately 3.4% sits in the top ten. This sample comprised PBMCs, obtained from a glioma patient whose treatment included an IDH1 peptide vaccine. Receptor source: a woman between 50 and 59 years old with glioma. Each CDR3 is given with its conserved first and last residue. Fields, in order: D gene, J gene, clone size, V gene, CDR3 DNA, CDR3 protein. A D gene is named only where the DNA matches it firmly. Size tells how often a clone was seen (once, few, many) or the class of an expanded clone, and some rows leave it out.

>TRBD1|TRBJ1-2|few|TRBV10-2
TGCGCCAGCAGTCAGAGGGACAGTGGCTATGGCTACACCTTC
CASSQRDSGYGYTF
>NA|TRBJ2-7|NA|TRBV6-5
TGTGCCAGCACCGGAACCGTAAGATCGCAGGGCGAGCAGTACTTC
CASTGTVRSQGEQYF
>NA|TRBJ2-7|NA|TRBV4-2
TGTGCCAGCAGCCCCGGACGTATGAGCTCCTACGAGCAGTACTTC
CASSPGRMSSYEQYF
>NA|TRBJ2-1|NA|TRBV30
TGTGCCTGGAGTCGCGGCAATGAGCAGTTCTTC
CAWSRGNEQFF
>NA|TRBJ1-1|NA|TRBV30
TGTGCCTGGAGTAGTCAACCAGGAACTGAAGCTTTCTTT
CAWSSQPGTEAFF
>NA|TRBJ2-3|NA|TRBV25-1
TGTGCCAGCTCTCAGACCGGTACGGCAGATACGCAGTATTTT
CASSQTGTADTQYF
>TRBD2|TRBJ2-3|few|TRBV18
TGTGCCAGCTCACCAACACTTCGACTAGCGGGGGAGGATACGCAGTATTTT
CASSPTLRLAGEDTQYF
>NA|TRBJ1-1|few|TRBV5-1
TGCGCCAGCAGCTTGGGTGGAGGGTACACTGAAGCTTTCTTT
CASSLGGGYTEAFF
>TRBD1|TRBJ1-1|NA|TRBV9
TGTGCCAGCAACAAACTGGGACAGGCGATCAGTGAAGCTTTCTTT
CASNKLGQAISEAFF
>NA|TRBJ1-5|NA|TRBV6-1
TGTGCCAGCAGTGAGTTGTATAGCAATCAGCCCCAGCATTTT
CASSELYSNQPQHF
>NA|TRBJ2-2|NA|TRBV4-2
TGTGCCAGCAGCCCGCCGCCACAGGGTACCGGGGAGCTGTTTTTT
CASSPPPQGTGELFF
>NA|TRBJ1-3|NA|TRBV9
TGTGCCAGCAACGTTGGGGACTCTGGAAACACCATATATTTT
CASNVGDSGNTIYF
>NA|TRBJ2-3|NA|TRBV7-2
TGTGCCAGCAGCGGGGGGTGGGGGAGAGCAGATACGCAGTATTTT
CASSGGWGRADTQYF
>NA|TRBJ2-1|NA|TRBV12-5
TGTGCTAGCCCCCATGGGGGGCGGTTTGATGAGCAGTTCTTC
CASPHGGRFDEQFF
>NA|TRBJ1-3|NA|TRBV6-4
TGTGCCAGCAGTGACCCATCTGGAAACACCATATATTTT
CASSDPSGNTIYF
>NA|TRBJ2-3|NA|TRBV5-4
TGTGCCAGCAGCTTGCGGGGGGCGGGCACAGATACGCAGTATTTT
CASSLRGAGTDTQYF
>NA|TRBJ1-1|NA|TRBV5-4
TGTGCCAGCAGAGCTGAACAGGTTACGGACACTGAAGCTTTCTTT
CASRAEQVTDTEAFF
>TRBD1|TRBJ2-2|NA|TRBV27
TGTGCCAGCAGTTCCGGACAGGGGGCTAGCGGGGAGCTGTTTTTT
CASSSGQGASGELFF
>NA|TRBJ1-1|NA|TRBV1
TGCACCAGCAGCCAAGTACCCGGGGACACTGAAGCTTTCTTT
CTSSQVPGDTEAFF
>TRBD1|TRBJ1-2|NA|TRBV5-5
TGTGCCAGCAGCTTGACAGGGGGCGTATATGGCTACACCTTC
CASSLTGGVYGYTF
>NA|TRBJ1-1|NA|TRBV5-4
TGTGCCAGCAGCTTGAAGGGACCGTCTGAAGCTTTCTTT
CASSLKGPSEAFF
>NA|TRBJ1-1|NA|TRBV18
TGTGCCAGCTCACCGGGGCAGGACGGTGAAGCTTTCTTT
CASSPGQDGEAFF
>NA|TRBJ1-3|NA|TRBV5-4
TGTGCCAGCAGCTTGGCCGGGGGGGTCTCTGGAAACACCATATATTTT
CASSLAGGVSGNTIYF
>NA|TRBJ1-3|NA|TRBV25-1
TGTGCCAGTTCGTCGCCAGGTGGGAGCACCATATATTTT
CASSSPGGSTIYF